The rows below give T cell receptor beta chains drawn from one sample of a study of blood T cell repertoires in COVID-19. TCRdb's table, derived via immunoSEQ multiplex PCR, lists solely in-frame clones and lacks some. This sample carries around 170,000 clones, under 80% of them seen once, and the ten largest clones take about 3%. The specimen was peripheral blood. These TCRs come from a woman older than 75 with acute or convalescent COVID-19. CDR3s include the opening cysteine and the closing phenylalanine or tryptophan. Fields, in order: D gene, clone size, J gene, V gene, CDR3 protein, CDR3 DNA. The D gene is left open where the match is weak. Clone sizes are given selectively: once, few, many, or a class where the clone is expanded.

. | . | TRBJ1-2 | TRBV27 | CASSFFSGGEGSYTF | TGTGCCAGCAGTTTTTTTAGTGGGGGGGAGGGGAGCTACACCTTC
TRBD1 | . | TRBJ2-7 | TRBV5-1 | CASSSGQGAYEQYF | TGCGCCAGCAGCTCAGGACAGGGGGCCTACGAGCAGTACTTC
TRBD1 | . | TRBJ1-5 | TRBV28 | CASSVDGTGGFASQPQHF | TGTGCCAGCAGTGTGGATGGGACAGGGGGCTTTGCGAGTCAGCCCCAGCATTTT
TRBD1 | . | TRBJ2-4 | TRBV5-1 | CASSAGQASAKNIQYF | TGCGCCAGCAGCGCCGGACAGGCCTCAGCCAAAAACATTCAGTACTTC
. | . | TRBJ2-2 | TRBV11-2 | CASSPWQMITGELFF | TGTGCCAGCAGCCCCTGGCAGATGATAACCGGGGAGCTGTTTTTT
TRBD2 | . | TRBJ2-7 | TRBV2 | CATRGTSGTGEQYF | TGTGCCACCCGAGGGACTAGCGGGACTGGTGAGCAGTACTTC
. | . | TRBJ2-7 | TRBV9 | CASSVDPAAVYEQYF | TGTGCCAGCAGCGTAGACCCAGCGGCGGTCTACGAGCAGTACTTC
. | few | TRBJ2-5 | TRBV7-3 | CASSPDRETQYF | TGTGCCAGCAGTCCGGACAGAGAGACCCAGTACTTC
. | . | TRBJ2-7 | TRBV27 | CASSSTQARPIAEQYF | TGTGCCAGCAGTTCGACCCAGGCGAGACCCATCGCCGAGCAGTACTTC
. | few | TRBJ2-3 | TRBV5-6 | CASSQFQLALSDTQYF | TGTGCCAGCAGCCAATTCCAACTAGCCTTGTCAGATACGCAGTATTTT
TRBD1 | . | TRBJ1-4 | TRBV19 | CASNPGGIEKLFF | TGTGCCAGCAACCCAGGGGGCATTGAAAAACTGTTTTTT
. | . | TRBJ1-3 | TRBV2 | CASTPQGAGNTIYF | TGTGCCAGCACCCCACAGGGAGCTGGAAACACCATATATTTT
TRBD2 | once | TRBJ2-7 | TRBV5-6 | CASSPNRGGPYEQYF | TGTGCCAGCAGCCCAAACCGGGGGGGTCCCTACGAGCAGTACTTC
TRBD1 | once | TRBJ2-3 | TRBV13 | CASSRQGSTDTQYF | TGTGCCAGCAGCCGACAGGGTAGCACAGATACGCAGTATTTT
TRBD2 | . | TRBJ2-1 | TRBV18 | CASSSGLAVYNEQFF | TGTGCCAGCTCATCCGGACTAGCGGTCTACAATGAGCAGTTCTTC
. | . | TRBJ1-1 | TRBV7-9 | CASSPEVLWNTEAFF | TGTGCCAGCAGTCCCGAGGTCCTGTGGAACACTGAAGCTTTCTTT
. | . | TRBJ2-7 | TRBV28 | CASSSEGYVEQYF | TGTGCCAGCAGTAGCGAGGGCTACGTTGAGCAGTACTTC
. | . | TRBJ1-6 | TRBV7-9 | CASSFTQEDSPLHF | TGTGCCAGCAGCTTCACCCAGGAGGATTCACCCCTCCACTTT
. | . | TRBJ2-1 | TRBV3-1/TRBV3-2 | CASSPRLTSNNEQFF | TGTGCCAGCAGCCCCAGGCTAACATCTAACAATGAGCAGTTCTTC
TRBD1 | . | TRBJ1-1 | TRBV4-1 | CASSQVFEGAYTEAFF | TGCGCCAGCAGCCAAGTGTTTGAGGGGGCGTACACTGAAGCTTTCTTT
TRBD2 | . | TRBJ2-7 | TRBV9 | CASSPLAGVYEQYF | TGTGCCAGCAGCCCCCTAGCGGGAGTTTACGAGCAGTACTTC
. | . | TRBJ1-5 | TRBV28 | CASSFIADLRVGINQPQHF | TGTGCCAGCAGTTTTATCGCAGACCTCAGGGTGGGAATCAATCAGCCCCAGCATTTT
. | . | TRBJ2-3 | TRBV19 | CASSMTPTRPDTQYF | TGTGCCAGTAGTATGACTCCTACCCGCCCAGATACGCAGTATTTT
TRBD1 | . | TRBJ2-7 | TRBV27 | CASSLLGQGNEQYF | TGTGCCAGCAGTTTACTAGGACAGGGAAACGAGCAGTACTTC
. | few | TRBJ2-1 | TRBV5-1 | CASSLQGMTNEQFF | TGCGCCAGCAGCTTGCAGGGTATGACAAATGAGCAGTTCTTC
. | . | TRBJ1-1 | TRBV28 | CASRIGQLANEAFF | TGTGCCAGCAGGATTGGACAGTTAGCCAATGAAGCTTTCTTT
. | . | TRBJ2-5 | TRBV3-1/TRBV3-2 | CASSQVGGGTQYF | TGTGCCAGCAGCCAAGTCGGGGGTGGGACCCAGTACTTC
. | . | TRBJ2-5 | TRBV6-5 | CASSSIGQTDVETQYF | TGTGCCAGCAGTTCTATAGGACAGACGGACGTAGAGACCCAGTACTTC
. | . | TRBJ2-1 | TRBV30 | CAWSGRGIYDEQFF | TGTGCCTGGAGTGGAAGGGGGATTTACGATGAGCAGTTCTTC
. | few | TRBJ2-1 | TRBV7-9 | CASSSAKIGQAGEQFF | TGTGCCAGCAGCTCCGCCAAGATAGGACAGGCGGGGGAGCAGTTCTTC
. | . | TRBJ1-5 | TRBV4-3 | CASSQDWQNGNQPQHF | TGCGCCAGCAGCCAAGACTGGCAGAATGGCAATCAGCCCCAGCATTTT
. | . | TRBJ2-5 | TRBV6-6 | CASSYSSGDETQYF | TGTGCCAGCAGTTACTCGTCGGGTGATGAGACCCAGTACTTC
TRBD1 | few | TRBJ2-5 | TRBV11-2 | CASSAQGTGQETQYF | TGTGCCAGCAGCGCACAAGGGACAGGGCAAGAGACCCAGTACTTC
. | . | TRBJ2-1 | TRBV7-9 | CASSSFEGHEQFF | TGTGCCAGCAGCTCGTTTGAGGGCCATGAGCAGTTCTTC
TRBD2 | . | TRBJ2-3 | TRBV7-6 | CASTSGLAGAADTQYF | TGTGCCAGCACTTCTGGACTAGCGGGAGCGGCAGATACGCAGTATTTT
TRBD1 | . | TRBJ1-2 | TRBV10-3 | CAISSRTGAGGYGYTF | TGTGCCATCAGCTCCAGGACAGGGGCTGGGGGCTATGGCTACACCTTC
. | once | TRBJ2-2 | TRBV6-5 | CANSKTGNTGELFF | TGTGCCAATTCGAAGACAGGGAACACCGGGGAGCTGTTTTTT
TRBD2 | few | TRBJ2-7 | TRBV3-1/TRBV3-2 | CASSQDLSSGYEQYF | TGTGCCAGCAGCCAAGATCTGTCTAGCGGCTACGAGCAGTACTTC
. | . | TRBJ1-6 | TRBV4-3 | CASSQEGGQGYNSPLHF | TGCGCCAGCAGCCAAGAGGGGGGGCAGGGGTATAATTCACCCCTCCACTTT
. | . | TRBJ1-5 | TRBV4-3 | CASSEGRTNQPQHF | TGCGCCAGCAGTGAAGGCAGGACAAATCAGCCCCAGCATTTT
. | . | TRBJ2-1 | TRBV5-1 | CASSLAPGTRNEQFF | TGCGCCAGCAGCTTGGCCCCGGGAACTAGAAATGAGCAGTTCTTC
. | . | TRBJ1-3 | TRBV30 | CAWSPGPGNTIYF | TGTGCCTGGAGTCCTGGCCCGGGAAACACCATATATTTT
TRBD2 | . | TRBJ2-1 | TRBV12-3/TRBV12-4 | CASVQNSGKQFF | TGTGCCAGCGTCCAAAATAGCGGGAAGCAGTTCTTC
. | . | TRBJ1-2 | TRBV28 | CASTNTGSNNYGYTF | TGTGCCAGCACTAACACAGGCTCGAATAACTATGGCTACACCTTC
TRBD2 | . | TRBJ2-2 | TRBV10-3 | CAIGGDGGELFF | TGTGCCATCGGGGGGGATGGCGGGGAGCTGTTTTTT
. | . | TRBJ2-1 | TRBV24-1 | CATSVSVGNEQFF | TGTGCCACCAGTGTATCGGTCGGCAATGAGCAGTTCTTC
TRBD2 | . | TRBJ2-7 | TRBV2 | CASGSERDYEQYF | TGTGCCAGCGGTTCAGAGCGGGACTACGAGCAGTACTTC
TRBD2 | . | TRBJ2-1 | TRBV5-1 | CASSWSMRIAGGYNEQFF | TGCGCCAGCAGCTGGTCGATGAGAATAGCGGGAGGGTACAATGAGCAGTTCTTC
. | . | TRBJ1-1 | TRBV5-1 | CASSPGDAGTEAFF | TGCGCCAGCAGTCCAGGGGATGCGGGCACTGAAGCTTTCTTT
. | . | TRBJ2-7 | TRBV27 | CASSPAHGSEQYF | TGTGCCAGCAGTCCCGCCCACGGGAGCGAGCAGTACTTC
. | . | TRBJ2-1 | TRBV21-1 | CASSTDRAITYNEQFF | TGTGCCAGCAGCACAGACAGGGCTATCACCTACAATGAGCAGTTCTTC
TRBD2 | . | TRBJ2-7 | TRBV2 | CASLLPGLAGDDEQYF | TGTGCCAGCCTGTTACCGGGACTAGCGGGAGATGACGAGCAGTACTTC